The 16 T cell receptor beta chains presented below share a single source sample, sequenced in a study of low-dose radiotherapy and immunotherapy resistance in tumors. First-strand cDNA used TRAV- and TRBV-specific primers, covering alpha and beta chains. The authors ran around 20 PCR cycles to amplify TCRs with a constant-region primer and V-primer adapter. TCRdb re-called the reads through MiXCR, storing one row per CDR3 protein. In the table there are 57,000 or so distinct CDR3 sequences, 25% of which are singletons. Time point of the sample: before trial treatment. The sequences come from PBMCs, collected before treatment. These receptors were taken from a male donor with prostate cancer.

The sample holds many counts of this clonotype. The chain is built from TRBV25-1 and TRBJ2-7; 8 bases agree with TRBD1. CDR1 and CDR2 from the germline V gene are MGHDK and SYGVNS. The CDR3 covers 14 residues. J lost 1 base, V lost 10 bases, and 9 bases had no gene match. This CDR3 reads CATRGLANSYEQYF. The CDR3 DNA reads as TGTGCCACCAGGGGGCTAGCGAATTCCTACGAGCAGTACTTC.

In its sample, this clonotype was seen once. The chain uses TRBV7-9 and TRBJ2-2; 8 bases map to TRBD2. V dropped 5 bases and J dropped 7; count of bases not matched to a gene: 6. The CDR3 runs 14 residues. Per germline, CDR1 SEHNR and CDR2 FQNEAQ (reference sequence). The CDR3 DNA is TGTGCCAGCAGCCCTCGGGGGGGAAACGGGGAGCTGTTTTTT. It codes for CASSPRGGNGELFF.

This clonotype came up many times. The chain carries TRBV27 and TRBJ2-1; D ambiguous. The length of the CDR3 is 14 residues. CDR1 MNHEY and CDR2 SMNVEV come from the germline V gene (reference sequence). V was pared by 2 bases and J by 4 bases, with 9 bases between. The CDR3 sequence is CASSLMGNYNEQFF. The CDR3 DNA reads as TGTGCCAGCAGTTTAATGGGAAATTACAATGAGCAGTTCTTC.

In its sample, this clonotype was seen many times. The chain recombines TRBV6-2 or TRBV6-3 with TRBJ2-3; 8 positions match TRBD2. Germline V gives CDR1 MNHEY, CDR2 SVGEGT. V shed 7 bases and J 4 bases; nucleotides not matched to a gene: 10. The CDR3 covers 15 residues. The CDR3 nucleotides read TGTGCCAGCATAACGGGGGGGCCGGGAGCAGATACGCAGTATTTT. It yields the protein CASITGGPGADTQYF.

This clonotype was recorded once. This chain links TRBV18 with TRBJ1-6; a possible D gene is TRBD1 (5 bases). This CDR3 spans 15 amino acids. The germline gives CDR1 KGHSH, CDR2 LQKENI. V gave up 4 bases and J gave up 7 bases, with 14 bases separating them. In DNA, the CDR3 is TGTGCCAGCTCACTCGAGACAGTGCCAAATTCACCCCTCCACTTT. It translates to CASSLETVPNSPLHF.

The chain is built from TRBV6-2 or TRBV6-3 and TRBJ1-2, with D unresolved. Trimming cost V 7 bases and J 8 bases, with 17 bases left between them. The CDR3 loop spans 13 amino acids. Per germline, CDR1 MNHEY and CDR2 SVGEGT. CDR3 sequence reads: CASNDALRGGYTF. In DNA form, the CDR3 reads TGTGCCAGCAACGACGCACTTCGTGGCGGCTACACCTTC.

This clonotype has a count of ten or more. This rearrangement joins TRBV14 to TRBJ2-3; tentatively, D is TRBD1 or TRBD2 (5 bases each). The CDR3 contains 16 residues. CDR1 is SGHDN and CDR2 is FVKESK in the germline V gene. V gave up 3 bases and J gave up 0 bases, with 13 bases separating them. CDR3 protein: CASSQAGTRSTDTQYF. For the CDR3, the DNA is TGTGCCAGCAGCCAGGCCGGGACGCGCAGCACAGATACGCAGTATTTT.

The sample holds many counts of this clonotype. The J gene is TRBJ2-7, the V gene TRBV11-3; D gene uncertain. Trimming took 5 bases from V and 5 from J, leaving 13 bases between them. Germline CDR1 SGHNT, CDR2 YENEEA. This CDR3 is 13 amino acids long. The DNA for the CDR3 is TGTGCCAGCAGCCTACGTGGGTCCAACGAGCAGTACTTC. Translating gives CASSLRGSNEQYF.

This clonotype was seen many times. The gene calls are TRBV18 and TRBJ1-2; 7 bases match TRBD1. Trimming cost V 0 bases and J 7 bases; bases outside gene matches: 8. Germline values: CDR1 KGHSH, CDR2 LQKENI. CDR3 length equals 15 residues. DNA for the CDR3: TGTGCCAGCTCACCACCTCAAAACAGGGGCGGTGGCTACACCTTC. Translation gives CASSPPQNRGGGYTF.

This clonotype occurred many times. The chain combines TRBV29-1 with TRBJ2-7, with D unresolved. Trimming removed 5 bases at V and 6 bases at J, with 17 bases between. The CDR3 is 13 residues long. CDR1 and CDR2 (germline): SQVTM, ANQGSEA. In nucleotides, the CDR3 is TGCAGCGTTAGTCGTAGACTGCTCGGCGAGCAGTACTTC. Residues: CSVSRRLLGEQYF.

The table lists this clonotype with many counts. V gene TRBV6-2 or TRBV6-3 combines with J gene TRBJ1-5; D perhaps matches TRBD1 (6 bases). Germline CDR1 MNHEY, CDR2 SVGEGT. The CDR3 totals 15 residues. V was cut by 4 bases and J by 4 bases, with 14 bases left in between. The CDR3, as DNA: TGTGCCAGCAGTTTAGGGGGACAAAAAAATCAGCCCCAGCATTTT. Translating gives CASSLGGQKNQPQHF.

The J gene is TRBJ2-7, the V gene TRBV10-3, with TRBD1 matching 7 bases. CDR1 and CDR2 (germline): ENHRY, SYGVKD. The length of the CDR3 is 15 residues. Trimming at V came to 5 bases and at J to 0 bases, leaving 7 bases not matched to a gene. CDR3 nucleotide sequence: TGTGCCATCAGTCCAGGACAGGCTTCCTCCTACGAGCAGTACTTC. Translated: CAISPGQASSYEQYF.

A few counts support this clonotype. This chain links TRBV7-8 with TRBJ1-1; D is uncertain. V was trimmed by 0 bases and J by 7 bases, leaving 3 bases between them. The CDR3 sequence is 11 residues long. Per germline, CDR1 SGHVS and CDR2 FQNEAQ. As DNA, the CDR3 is TGTGCCAGCAGCTTAGCCAGTGAAGCTTTCTTT. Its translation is CASSLASEAFF.

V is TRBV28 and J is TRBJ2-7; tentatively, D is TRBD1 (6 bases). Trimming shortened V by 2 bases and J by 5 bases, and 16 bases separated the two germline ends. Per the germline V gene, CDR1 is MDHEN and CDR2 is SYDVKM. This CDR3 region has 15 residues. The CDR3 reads CASSLLDRLSDEQYF. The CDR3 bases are TGTGCCAGCAGTTTACTTGACAGGCTATCCGACGAGCAGTACTTC. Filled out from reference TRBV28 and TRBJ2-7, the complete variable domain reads DVKVTQSSRYLVKRTGEKVFLECVQDMDHENMFWYRQDPGLGLRLIYFSYDVKMKEKGDIPEGYSVSREKKERFSLILESASTNQTSMYLCASSLLDRLSDEQYFGPGTRLTVT.

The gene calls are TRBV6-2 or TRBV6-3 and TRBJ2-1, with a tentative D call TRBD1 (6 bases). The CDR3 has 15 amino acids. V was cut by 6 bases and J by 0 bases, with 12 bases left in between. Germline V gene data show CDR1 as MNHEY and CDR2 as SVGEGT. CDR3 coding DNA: TGTGCCAGCAGAGGTAGACAGGTCTCCTACAATGAGCAGTTCTTC. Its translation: CASRGRQVSYNEQFF.

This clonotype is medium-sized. The CDR3 region has the DNA TGTGCCAGCAGCCGCAGGACTAGCGGGGGTGTTTCAGATACGCAGTATTTT. Amino acid sequence: CASSRRTSGGVSDTQYF. The V call is TRBV7-8, the J call TRBJ2-3; 13 bases line up with TRBD2. Germline assignment: CDR1 SGHVS and CDR2 FQNEAQ. V gave up 5 bases and J gave up 4 bases; unmatched junction bases: 9. This CDR3 is built from 17 residues.